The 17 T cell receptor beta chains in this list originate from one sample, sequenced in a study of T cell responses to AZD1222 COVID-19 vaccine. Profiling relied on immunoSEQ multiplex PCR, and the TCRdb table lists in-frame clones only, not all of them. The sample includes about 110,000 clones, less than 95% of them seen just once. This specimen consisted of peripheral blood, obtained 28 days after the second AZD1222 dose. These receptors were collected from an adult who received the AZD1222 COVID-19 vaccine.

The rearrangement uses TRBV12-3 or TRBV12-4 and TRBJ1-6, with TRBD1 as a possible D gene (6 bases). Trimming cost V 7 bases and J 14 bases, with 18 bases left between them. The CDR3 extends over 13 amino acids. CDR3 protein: CASTPGGTPSLHF. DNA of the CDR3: TGTGCCAGCACCCCGGGGGGCACCCCCTCCCTCCACTTT.

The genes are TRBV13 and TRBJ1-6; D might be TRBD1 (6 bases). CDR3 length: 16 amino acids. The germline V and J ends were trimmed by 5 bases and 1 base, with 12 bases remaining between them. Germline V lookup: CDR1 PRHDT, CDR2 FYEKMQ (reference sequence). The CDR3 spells CASSPLGGSYNSPLHF. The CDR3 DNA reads TGTGCCAGCAGCCCGCTAGGGGGGTCCTATAATTCACCCCTCCACTTT.

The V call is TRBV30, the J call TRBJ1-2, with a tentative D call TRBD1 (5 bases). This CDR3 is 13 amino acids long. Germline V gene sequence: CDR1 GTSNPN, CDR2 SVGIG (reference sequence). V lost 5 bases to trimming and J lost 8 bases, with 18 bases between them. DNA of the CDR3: TGTGCCTGGTCATCGGGGGGGTCCGACGGCTACACCTTC. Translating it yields CAWSSGGSDGYTF.

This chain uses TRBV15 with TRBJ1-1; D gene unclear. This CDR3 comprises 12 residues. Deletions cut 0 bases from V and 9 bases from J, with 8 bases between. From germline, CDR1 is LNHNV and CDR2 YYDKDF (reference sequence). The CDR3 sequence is CATSREGSQAFF. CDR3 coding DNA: TGTGCCACCAGCAGAGAGGGGTCCCAAGCTTTCTTT.

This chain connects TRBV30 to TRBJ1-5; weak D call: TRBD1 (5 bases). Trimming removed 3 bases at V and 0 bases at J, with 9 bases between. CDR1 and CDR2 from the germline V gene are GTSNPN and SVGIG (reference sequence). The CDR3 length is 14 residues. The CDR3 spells CAWSRGGSNQPQHF. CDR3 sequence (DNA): TGTGCCTGGAGCCGCGGGGGTAGCAATCAGCCCCAGCATTTT.

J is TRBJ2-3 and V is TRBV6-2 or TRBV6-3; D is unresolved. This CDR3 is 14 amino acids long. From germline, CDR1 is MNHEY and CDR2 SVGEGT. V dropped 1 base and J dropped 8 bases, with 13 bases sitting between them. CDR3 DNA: TGTGCCAGCAGTTACTTCCTTCAGCCGGGTACGCAGTATTTT. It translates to CASSYFLQPGTQYF.

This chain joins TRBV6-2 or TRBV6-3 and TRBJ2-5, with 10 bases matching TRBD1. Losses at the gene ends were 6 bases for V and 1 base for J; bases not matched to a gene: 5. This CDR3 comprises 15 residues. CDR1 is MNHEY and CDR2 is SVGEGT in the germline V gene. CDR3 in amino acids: CASSWGQGTQETQYF. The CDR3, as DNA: TGTGCCAGCAGCTGGGGACAGGGGACCCAAGAGACCCAGTACTTC.

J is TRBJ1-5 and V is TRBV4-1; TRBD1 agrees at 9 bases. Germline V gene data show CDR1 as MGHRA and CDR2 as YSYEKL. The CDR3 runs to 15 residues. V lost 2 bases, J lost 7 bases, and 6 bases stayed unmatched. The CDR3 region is CASSQQTGGGQPQHF. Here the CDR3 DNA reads TGCGCCAGCAGCCAACAGACAGGGGGAGGGCAGCCCCAGCATTTT.

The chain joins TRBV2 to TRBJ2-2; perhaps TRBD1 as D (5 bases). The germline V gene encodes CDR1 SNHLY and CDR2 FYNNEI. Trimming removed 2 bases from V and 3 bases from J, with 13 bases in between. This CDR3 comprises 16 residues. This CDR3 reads CASSELSGSDTGELFF. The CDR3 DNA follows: TGTGCCAGCAGTGAATTGTCAGGGTCGGACACCGGGGAGCTGTTTTTT.

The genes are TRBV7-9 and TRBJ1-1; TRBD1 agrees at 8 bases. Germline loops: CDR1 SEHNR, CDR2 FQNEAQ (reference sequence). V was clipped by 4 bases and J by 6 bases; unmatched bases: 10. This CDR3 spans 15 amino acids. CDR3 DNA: TGTGCCAGCAGCTCGCGGGACAGGAGTTCCCCTGAAGCTTTCTTT. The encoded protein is CASSSRDRSSPEAFF. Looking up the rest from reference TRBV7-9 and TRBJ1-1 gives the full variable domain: DTGVSQNPRHKITKRGQNVTFRCDPISEHNRLYWYRQTLGQGPEFLTYFQNEAQLEKSRLLSDRFSAERPKGSFSTLEIQRTEQGDSAMYLCASSSRDRSSPEAFFGQGTRLTVV.

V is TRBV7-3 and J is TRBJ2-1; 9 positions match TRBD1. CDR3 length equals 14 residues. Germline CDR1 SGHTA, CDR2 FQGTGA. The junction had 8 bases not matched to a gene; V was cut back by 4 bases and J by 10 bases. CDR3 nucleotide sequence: TGTGCCAGCAGCTCCCTCGGGACAGGGAACGAGCAGTTCTTC. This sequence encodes CASSSLGTGNEQFF.

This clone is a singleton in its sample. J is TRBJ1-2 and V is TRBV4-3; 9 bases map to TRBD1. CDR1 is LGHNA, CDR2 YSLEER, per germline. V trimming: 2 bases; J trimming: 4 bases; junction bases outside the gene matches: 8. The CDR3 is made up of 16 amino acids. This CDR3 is CASSQTGQGRGYGYTF. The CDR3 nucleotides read TGCGCCAGCAGCCAAACCGGACAGGGGCGCGGCTATGGCTACACCTTC.

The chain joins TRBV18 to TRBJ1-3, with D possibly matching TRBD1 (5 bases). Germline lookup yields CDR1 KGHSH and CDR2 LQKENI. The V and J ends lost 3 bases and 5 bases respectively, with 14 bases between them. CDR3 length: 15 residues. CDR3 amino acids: CASSPDRGARNTIYF. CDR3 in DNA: TGTGCCAGCTCACCGGATAGAGGGGCCCGAAACACCATATATTTT.

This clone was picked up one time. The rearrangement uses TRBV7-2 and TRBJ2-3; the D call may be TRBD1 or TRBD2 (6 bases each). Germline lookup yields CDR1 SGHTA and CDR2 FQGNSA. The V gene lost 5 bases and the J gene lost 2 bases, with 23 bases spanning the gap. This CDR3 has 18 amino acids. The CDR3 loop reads CASSPHRVGGGNTDTQYF. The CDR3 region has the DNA TGTGCCAGCAGCCCCCATCGGGTCGGGGGCGGAAACACAGATACGCAGTATTTT.

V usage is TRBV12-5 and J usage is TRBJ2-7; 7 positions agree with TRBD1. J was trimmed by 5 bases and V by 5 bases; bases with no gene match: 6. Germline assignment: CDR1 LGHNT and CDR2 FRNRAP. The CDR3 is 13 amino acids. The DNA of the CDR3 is TGTGCTAGTGGTCCAAACAGGGGCCACGAGCAGTACTTC. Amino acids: CASGPNRGHEQYF.

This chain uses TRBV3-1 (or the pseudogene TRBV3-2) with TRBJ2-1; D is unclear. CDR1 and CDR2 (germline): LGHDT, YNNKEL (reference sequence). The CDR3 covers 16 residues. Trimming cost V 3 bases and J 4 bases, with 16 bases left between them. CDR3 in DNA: TGTGCCAGCAGCCAGACGGCAGACGTCGGGTACAATGAGCAGTTCTTC. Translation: CASSQTADVGYNEQFF.

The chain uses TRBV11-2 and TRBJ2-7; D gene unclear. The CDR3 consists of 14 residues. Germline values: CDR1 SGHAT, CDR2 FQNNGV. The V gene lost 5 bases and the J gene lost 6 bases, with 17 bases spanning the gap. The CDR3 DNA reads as TGTGCCAGCAGCGGGCAGAACGGGTTTGGCGAGCAGTACTTC. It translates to CASSGQNGFGEQYF.